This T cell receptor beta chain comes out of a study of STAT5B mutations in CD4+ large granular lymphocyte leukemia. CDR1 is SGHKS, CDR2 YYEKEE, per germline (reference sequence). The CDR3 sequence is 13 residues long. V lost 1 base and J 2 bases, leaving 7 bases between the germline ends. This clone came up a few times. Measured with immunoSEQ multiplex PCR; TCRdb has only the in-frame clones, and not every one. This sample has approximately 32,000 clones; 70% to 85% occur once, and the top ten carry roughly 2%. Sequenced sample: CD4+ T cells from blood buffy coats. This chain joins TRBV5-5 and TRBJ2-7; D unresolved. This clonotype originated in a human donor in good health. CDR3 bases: TGTGCCAGCAGCTTGTCCCGAACCTACGAGCAGTACTTC. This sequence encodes CASSLSRTYEQYF.